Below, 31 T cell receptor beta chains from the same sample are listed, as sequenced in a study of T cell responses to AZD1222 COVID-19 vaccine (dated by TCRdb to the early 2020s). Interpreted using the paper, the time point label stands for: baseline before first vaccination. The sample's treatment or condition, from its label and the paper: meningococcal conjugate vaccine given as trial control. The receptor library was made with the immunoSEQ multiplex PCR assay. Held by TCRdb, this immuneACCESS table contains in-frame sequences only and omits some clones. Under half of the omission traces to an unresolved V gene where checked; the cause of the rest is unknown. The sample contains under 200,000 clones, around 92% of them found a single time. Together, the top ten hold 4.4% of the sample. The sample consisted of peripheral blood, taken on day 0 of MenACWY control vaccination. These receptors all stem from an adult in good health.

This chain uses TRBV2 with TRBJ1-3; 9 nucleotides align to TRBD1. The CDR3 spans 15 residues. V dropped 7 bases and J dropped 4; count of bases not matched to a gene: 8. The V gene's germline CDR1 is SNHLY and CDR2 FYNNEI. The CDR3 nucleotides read TGTGCCAGCAATGAGGGACAGGGAGCAGGAAACACCATATATTTT. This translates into CASNEGQGAGNTIYF.

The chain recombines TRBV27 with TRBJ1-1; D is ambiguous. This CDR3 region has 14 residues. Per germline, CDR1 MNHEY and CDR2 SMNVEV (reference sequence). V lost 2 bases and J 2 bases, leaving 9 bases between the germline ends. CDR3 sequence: CASSLTGPNTEAFF. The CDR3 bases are TGTGCCAGCAGTTTAACTGGGCCCAACACTGAAGCTTTCTTT.

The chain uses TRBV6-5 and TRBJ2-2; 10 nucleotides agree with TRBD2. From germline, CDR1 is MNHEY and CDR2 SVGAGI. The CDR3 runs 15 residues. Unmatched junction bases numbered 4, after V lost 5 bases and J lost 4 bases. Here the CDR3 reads CASSPRTSGTGELFF. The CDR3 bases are TGTGCCAGCAGTCCCAGGACTAGCGGCACCGGGGAGCTGTTTTTT.

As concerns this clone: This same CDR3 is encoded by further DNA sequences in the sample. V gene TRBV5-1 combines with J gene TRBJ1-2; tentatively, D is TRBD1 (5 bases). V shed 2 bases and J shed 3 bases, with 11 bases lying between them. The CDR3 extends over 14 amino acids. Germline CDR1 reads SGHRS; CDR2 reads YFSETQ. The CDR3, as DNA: TGCGCCAGCAGCTTAGGTCCGGGGGACTATGGCTACACCTTC. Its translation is CASSLGPGDYGYTF.

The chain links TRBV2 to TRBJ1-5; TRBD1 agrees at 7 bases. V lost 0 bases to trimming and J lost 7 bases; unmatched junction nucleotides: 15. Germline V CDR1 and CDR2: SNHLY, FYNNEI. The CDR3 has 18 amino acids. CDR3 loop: CASSEALSRTGSRQPQHF. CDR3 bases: TGTGCCAGCAGTGAAGCGCTGTCGAGGACAGGCTCTCGGCAGCCCCAGCATTTT.

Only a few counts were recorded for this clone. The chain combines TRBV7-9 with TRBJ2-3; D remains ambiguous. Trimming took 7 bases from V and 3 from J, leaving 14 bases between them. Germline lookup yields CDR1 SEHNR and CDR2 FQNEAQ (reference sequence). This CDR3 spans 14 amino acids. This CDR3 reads CASTLGQQTDTQYF. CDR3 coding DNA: TGTGCCAGCACCCTTGGTCAGCAAACAGATACGCAGTATTTT.

CDR3 nucleotides: TGCGCCAGCAGCCCCGGGACAGGGTCTTACGAGCAGTACTTC. The encoded protein is CASSPGTGSYEQYF. The chain carries TRBV4-1 and TRBJ2-7; 9 bases line up with TRBD1. V gave up 4 bases and J gave up 4 bases; unmatched junction bases: 5. Germline V gives CDR1 MGHRA, CDR2 YSYEKL. The CDR3 loop spans 14 amino acids.

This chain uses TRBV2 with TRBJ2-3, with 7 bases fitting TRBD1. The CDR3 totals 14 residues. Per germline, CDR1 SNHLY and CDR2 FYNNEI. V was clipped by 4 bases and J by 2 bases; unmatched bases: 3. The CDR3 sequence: CASSGDSYTDTQYF. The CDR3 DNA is TGTGCCAGCAGTGGGGACAGCTACACAGATACGCAGTATTTT.

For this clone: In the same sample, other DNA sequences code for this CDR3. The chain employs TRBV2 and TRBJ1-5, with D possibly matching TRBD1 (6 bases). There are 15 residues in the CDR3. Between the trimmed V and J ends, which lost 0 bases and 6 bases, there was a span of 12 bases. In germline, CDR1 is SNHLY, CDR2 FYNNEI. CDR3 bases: TGTGCCAGCAGTGAAGCGCGGGGGGCCGGTCAGCCCCAGCATTTT. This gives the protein CASSEARGAGQPQHF.

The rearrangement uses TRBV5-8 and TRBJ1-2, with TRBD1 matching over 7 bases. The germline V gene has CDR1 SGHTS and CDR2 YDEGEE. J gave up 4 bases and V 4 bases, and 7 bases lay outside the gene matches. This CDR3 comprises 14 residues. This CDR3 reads CASSPGQIPYGYTF. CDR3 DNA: TGTGCCAGCAGCCCGGGACAGATCCCCTATGGCTACACCTTC.

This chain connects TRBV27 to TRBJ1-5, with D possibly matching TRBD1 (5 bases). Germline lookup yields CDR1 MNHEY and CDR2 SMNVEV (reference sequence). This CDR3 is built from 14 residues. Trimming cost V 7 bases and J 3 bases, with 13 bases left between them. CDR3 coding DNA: TGTGCCAGCAACCCTCAGGGTACCAATCAGCCCCAGCATTTT. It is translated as CASNPQGTNQPQHF.

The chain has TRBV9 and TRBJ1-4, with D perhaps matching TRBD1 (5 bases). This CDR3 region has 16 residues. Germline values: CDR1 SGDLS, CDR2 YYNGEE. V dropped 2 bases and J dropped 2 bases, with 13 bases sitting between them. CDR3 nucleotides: TGTGCCAGCAGCGTCGAGTCGGGGACCACTAATGAAAAACTGTTTTTT. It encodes CASSVESGTTNEKLFF.

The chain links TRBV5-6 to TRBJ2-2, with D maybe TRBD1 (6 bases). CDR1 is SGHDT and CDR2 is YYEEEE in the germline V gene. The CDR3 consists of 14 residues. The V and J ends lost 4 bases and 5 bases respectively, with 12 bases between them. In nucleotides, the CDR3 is TGTGCCAGCAGCCCACAGGGAAGGACCGGGGAGCTGTTTTTT. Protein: CASSPQGRTGELFF. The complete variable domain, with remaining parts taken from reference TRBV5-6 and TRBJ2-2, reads DAGVTQSPTHLIKTRGQQVTLRCSPKSGHDTVSWYQQALGQGPQFIFQYYEEEERQRGNFPDRFSGHQFPNYSSELNVNALLLGDSALYLCASSPQGRTGELFFGEGSRLTVL.

Written as DNA, the CDR3 is TGTGCCAGCAGCCAGCCGACAGGGGGCGCGATGAACACTGAAGCTTTCTTT. Translating gives CASSQPTGGAMNTEAFF. The chain has TRBV7-9 and TRBJ1-1, with TRBD1 matching over 10 bases. J lost 0 bases, V lost 5 bases, and 9 bases had no gene match. This CDR3 region has 17 residues. Germline values: CDR1 SEHNR, CDR2 FQNEAQ (reference sequence).

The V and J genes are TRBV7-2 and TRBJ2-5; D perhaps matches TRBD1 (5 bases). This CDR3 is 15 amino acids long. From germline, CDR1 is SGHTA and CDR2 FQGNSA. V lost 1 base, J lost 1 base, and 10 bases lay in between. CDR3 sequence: CASSLGQPGQETQYF. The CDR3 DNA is TGTGCCAGCAGCTTAGGACAGCCCGGCCAAGAGACCCAGTACTTC.

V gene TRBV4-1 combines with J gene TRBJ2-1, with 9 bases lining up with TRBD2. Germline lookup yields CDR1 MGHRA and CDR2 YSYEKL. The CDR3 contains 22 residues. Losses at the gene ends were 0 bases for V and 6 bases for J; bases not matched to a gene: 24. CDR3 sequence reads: CASSQEVAGGGRADIRGNEQFF. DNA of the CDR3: TGCGCCAGCAGCCAAGAGGTCGCGGGCGGCGGGAGGGCAGACATCAGAGGCAATGAGCAGTTCTTC.

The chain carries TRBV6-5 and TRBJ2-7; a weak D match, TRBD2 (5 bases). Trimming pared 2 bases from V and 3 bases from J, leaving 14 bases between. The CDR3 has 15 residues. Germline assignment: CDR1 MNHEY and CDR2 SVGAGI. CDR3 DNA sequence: TGTGCCAGCAGTTACCCAACCCCCGCGGGCTACGAGCAGTACTTC. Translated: CASSYPTPAGYEQYF.

CDR3 bases: TGCGCCAGCATGACGCCGGCGATAGATACGCAGTATTTT. Translated: CASMTPAIDTQYF. The J gene is TRBJ2-3, the V gene TRBV10-2; unclear D gene. Germline loops: CDR1 WSHSY, CDR2 SAAADI. The CDR3 is 13 residues long. Trimming stripped 7 bases from V and 5 bases from J, with 13 bases between.

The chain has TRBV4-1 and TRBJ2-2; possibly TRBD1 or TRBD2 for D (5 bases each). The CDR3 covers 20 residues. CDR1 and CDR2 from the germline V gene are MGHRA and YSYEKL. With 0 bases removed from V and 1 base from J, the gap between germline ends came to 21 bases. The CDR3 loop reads CASSQDGDLGSPQNTGELFF. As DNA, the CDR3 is TGCGCCAGCAGCCAAGATGGGGACCTTGGGTCACCTCAGAACACCGGGGAGCTGTTTTTT.

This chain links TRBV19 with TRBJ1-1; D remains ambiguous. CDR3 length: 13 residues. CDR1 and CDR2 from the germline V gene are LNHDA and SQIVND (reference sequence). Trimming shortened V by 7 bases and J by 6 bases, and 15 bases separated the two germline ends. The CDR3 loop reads CASTVGFSAEAFF. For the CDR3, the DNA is TGTGCCAGTACTGTAGGGTTCAGCGCTGAAGCTTTCTTT.

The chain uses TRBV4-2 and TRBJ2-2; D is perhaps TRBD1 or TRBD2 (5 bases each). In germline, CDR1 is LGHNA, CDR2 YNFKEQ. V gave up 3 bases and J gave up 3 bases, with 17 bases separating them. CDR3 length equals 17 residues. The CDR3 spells CASSQARDLRHTGELFF. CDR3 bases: TGTGCCAGCAGCCAGGCCCGGGACCTCCGACACACCGGGGAGCTGTTTTTT.

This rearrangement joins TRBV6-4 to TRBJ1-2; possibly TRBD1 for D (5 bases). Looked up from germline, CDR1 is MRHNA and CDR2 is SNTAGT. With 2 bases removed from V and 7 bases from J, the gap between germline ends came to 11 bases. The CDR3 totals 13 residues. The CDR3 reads CASSDGGMVGYTF. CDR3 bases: TGTGCCAGCAGTGACGGGGGGATGGTTGGCTACACCTTC.

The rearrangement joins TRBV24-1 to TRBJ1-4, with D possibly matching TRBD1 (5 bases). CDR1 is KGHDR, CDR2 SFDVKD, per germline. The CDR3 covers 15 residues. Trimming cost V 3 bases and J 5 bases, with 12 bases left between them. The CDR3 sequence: CATSDADRTNEKLFF. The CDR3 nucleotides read TGTGCCACCAGTGATGCTGACAGAACGAATGAAAAACTGTTTTTT.

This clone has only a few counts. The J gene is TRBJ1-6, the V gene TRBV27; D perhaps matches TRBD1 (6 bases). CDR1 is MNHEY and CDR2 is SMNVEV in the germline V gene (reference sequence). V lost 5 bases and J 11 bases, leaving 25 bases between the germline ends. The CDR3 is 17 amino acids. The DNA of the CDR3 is TGTGCCAGCAGTCCCCGCGTAGTTCAGGGGTCAGGGACACCCCTCCACTTT. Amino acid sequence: CASSPRVVQGSGTPLHF.

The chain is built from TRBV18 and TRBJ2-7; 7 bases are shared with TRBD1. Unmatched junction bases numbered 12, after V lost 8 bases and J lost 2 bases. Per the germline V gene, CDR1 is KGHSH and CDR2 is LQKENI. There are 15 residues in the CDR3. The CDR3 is CASTKNPGQTYEQYF. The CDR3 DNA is TGTGCCAGCACCAAAAATCCGGGACAGACCTACGAGCAGTACTTC.

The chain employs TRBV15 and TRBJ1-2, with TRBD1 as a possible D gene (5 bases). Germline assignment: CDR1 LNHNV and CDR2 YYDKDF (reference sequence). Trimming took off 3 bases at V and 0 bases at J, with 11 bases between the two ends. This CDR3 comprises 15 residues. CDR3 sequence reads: CATSSREGPNYGYTF. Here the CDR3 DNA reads TGTGCCACCAGCAGTCGAGAGGGACCTAACTATGGCTACACCTTC.

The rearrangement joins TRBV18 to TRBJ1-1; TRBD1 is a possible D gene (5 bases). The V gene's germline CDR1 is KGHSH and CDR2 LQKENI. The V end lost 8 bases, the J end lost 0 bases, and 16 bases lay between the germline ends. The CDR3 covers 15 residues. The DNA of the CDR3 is TGTGCCAGCCTCAGACCGCAGGGAGTGAACACTGAAGCTTTCTTT. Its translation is CASLRPQGVNTEAFF.

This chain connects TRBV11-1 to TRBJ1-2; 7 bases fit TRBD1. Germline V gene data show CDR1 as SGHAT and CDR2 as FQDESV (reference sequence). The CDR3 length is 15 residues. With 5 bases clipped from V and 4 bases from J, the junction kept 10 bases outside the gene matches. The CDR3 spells CASSPRDRILYGYTF. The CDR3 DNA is TGTGCCAGCAGCCCCCGGGACAGAATTCTCTATGGCTACACCTTC.

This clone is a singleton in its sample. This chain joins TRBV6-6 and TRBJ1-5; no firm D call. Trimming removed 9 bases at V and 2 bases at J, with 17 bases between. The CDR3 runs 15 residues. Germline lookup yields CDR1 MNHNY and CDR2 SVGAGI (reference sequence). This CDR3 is CASLKGGSGNQPQHF. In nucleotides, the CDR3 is TGTGCCAGTCTCAAGGGAGGGTCGGGCAATCAGCCCCAGCATTTT.

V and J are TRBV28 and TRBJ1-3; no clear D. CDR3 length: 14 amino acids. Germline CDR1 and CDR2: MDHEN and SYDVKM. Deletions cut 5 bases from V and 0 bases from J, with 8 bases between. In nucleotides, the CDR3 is TGTGCCAGCAGTCCAGGTTACTCTGGAAACACCATATATTTT. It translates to CASSPGYSGNTIYF.

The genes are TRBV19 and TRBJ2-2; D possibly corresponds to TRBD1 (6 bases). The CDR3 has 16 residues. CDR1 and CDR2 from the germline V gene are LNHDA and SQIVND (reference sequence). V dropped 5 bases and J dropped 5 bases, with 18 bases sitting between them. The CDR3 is CASSSLIRGETGELFF. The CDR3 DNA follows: TGTGCCAGTAGTTCACTCATCAGGGGCGAAACCGGGGAGCTGTTTTTT.